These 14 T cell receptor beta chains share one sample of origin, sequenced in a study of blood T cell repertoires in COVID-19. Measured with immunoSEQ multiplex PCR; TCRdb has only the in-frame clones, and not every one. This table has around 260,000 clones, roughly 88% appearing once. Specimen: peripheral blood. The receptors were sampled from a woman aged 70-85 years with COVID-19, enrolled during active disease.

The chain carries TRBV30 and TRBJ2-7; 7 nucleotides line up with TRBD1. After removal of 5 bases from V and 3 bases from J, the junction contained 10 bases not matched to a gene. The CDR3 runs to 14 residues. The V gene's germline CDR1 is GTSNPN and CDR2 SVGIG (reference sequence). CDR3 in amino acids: CAWEDRRKYYEQYF. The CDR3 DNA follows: TGTGCCTGGGAGGACAGGAGAAAATACTACGAGCAGTACTTC.

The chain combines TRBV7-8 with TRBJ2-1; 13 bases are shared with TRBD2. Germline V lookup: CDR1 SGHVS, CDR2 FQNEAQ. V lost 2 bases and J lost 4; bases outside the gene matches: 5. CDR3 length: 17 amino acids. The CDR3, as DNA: TGTGCCAGCAGCTTAATGCCGGGACTAGCGGGGTACAATGAGCAGTTCTTC. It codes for CASSLMPGLAGYNEQFF.

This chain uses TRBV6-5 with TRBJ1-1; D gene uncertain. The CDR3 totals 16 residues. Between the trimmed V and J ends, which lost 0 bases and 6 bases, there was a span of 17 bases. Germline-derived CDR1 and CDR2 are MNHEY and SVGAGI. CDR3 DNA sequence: TGTGCCAGCAGTTACTCGAGGTCCTCCGGGGTGGCTGAAGCTTTCTTT. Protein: CASSYSRSSGVAEAFF.

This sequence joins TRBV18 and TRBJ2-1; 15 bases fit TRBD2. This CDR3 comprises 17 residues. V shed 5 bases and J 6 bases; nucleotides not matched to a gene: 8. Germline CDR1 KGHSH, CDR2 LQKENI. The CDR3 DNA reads TGTGCCAGCTCATCCTGGACTAGCGGGAGGGCCGCCAATGAGCAGTTCTTC. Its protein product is CASSSWTSGRAANEQFF.

CDR3 nucleotide sequence: TGCGCCAGCAGCCAAGAGAGGGATTCGCTTGGGTACTCTGGAAACACCATATATTTT. Residues: CASSQERDSLGYSGNTIYF. The chain employs TRBV4-1 and TRBJ1-3; D unclear. CDR1 and CDR2 (germline): MGHRA, YSYEKL. The CDR3 has 19 residues. Trimming removed 0 bases at V and 0 bases at J, with 18 bases between.

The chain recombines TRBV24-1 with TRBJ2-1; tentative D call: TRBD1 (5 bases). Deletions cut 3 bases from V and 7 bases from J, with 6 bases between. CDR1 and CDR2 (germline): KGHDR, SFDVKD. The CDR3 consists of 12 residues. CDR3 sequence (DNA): TGTGCCACCAGTGATCAGGGAAATGAGCAGTTCTTC. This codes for CATSDQGNEQFF.

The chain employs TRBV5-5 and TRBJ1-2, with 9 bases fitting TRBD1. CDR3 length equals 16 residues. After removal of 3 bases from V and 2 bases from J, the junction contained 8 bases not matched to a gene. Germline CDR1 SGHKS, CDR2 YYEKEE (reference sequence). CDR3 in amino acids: CASSSGDRVPNYGYTF. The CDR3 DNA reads TGTGCCAGCAGCTCCGGGGACAGGGTACCCAACTATGGCTACACCTTC.

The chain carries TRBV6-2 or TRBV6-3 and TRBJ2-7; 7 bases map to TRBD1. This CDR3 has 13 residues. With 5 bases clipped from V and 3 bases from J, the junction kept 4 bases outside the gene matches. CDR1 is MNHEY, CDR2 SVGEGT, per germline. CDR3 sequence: CASSRDRNYEQYF. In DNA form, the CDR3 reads TGTGCCAGCAGTCGGGACAGAAACTACGAGCAGTACTTC.

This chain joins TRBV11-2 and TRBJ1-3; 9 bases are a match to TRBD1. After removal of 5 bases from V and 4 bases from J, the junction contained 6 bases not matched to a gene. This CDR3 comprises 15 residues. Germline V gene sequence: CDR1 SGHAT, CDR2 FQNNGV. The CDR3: CASSPGTGKGNTIYF. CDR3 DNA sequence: TGTGCCAGCAGCCCCGGGACAGGGAAGGGAAACACCATATATTTT.

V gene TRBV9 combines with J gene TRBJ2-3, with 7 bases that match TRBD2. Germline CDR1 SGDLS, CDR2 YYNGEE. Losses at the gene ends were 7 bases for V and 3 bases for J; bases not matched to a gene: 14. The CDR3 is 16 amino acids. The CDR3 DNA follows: TGTGCCAGCTCCCTACTGGGGGAGGGCCGAACAGATACGCAGTATTTT. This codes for CASSLLGEGRTDTQYF.

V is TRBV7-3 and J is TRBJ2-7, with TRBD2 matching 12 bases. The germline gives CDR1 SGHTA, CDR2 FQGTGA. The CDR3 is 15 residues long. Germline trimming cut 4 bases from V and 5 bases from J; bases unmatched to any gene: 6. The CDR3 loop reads CASSSKRTSGDEQYF. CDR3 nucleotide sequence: TGTGCCAGCAGCTCCAAGAGGACTAGCGGGGACGAGCAGTACTTC.

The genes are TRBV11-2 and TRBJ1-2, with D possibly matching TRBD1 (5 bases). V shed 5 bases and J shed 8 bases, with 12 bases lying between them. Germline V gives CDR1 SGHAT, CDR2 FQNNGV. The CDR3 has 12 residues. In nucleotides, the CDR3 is TGTGCCAGCAGCATTACAGGCTGGGGCTACACCTTC. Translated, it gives CASSITGWGYTF.

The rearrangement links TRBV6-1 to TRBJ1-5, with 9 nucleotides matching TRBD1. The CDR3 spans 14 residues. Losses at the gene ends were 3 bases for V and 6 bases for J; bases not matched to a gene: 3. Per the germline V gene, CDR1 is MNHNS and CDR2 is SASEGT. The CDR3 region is CASSDLQGAQPQHF. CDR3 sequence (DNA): TGTGCCAGCAGTGATCTACAGGGGGCTCAGCCCCAGCATTTT.

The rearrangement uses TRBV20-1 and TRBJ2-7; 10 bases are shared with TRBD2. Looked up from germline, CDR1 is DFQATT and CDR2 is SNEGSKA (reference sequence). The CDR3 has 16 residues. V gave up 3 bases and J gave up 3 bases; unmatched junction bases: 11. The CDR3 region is CSASHTTSGPNYEQYF. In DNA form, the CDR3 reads TGCAGTGCTAGTCACACGACTAGCGGGCCTAACTACGAGCAGTACTTC.